This T cell receptor (beta chain) was obtained from a study of blood T cell repertoires in COVID-19. Study-wide context: Donors in the United States, Italy and Spain gave samples during acute or convalescent COVID-19. PBMCs, B-cell-depleted T cells, or T cells were the source of the cDNA or gDNA that made up the material.

V was shortened by 3 bases and J by 2 bases, with 12 bases between the two germline ends. This CDR3 spans 15 amino acids. CDR1 is LGHDT, CDR2 YNNKEL, per germline (reference sequence). TCRdb's copy holds only in-frame clones and misses some; the assay was immunoSEQ multiplex PCR. The sample includes about 260,000 clones, approximately 89% of them seen just once. Sequencing input: peripheral blood. The chain employs TRBV3-1 (or the pseudogene TRBV3-2) and TRBJ2-3; a weak D match, TRBD2 (5 bases). This clonotype was obtained from a man aged 40-55 years with active or convalescent COVID-19. CDR3 in DNA: TGTGCCAGCAGCCACCAAGGGAGTAACACAGATACGCAGTATTTT. Residues: CASSHQGSNTDTQYF.